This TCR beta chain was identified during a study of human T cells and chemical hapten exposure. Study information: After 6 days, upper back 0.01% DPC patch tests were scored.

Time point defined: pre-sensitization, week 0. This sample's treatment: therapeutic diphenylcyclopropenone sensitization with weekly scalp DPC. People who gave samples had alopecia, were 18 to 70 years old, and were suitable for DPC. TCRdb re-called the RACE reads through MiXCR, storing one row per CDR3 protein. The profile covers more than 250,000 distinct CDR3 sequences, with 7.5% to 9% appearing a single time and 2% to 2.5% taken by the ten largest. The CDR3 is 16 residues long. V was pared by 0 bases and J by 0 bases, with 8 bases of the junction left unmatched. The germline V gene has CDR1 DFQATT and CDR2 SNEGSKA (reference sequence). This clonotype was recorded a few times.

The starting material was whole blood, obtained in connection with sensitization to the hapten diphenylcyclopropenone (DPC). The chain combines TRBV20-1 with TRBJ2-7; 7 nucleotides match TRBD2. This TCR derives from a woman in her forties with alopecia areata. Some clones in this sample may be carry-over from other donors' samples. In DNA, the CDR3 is TGCAGTGCTAGAGATCTAGCGGCGCCTTCCTCCTACGAGCAGTACTTC. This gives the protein CSARDLAAPSSYEQYF.